Below, 30 T cell receptor beta chains from the same sample are listed, as sequenced in a study of cytotoxic CD8 clonotypes in ibrutinib-treated CLL (dated by TCRdb to 2020 to 2023). The protocol used for the library was the immunoSEQ multiplex PCR assay. This immuneACCESS table, as held by TCRdb, lists in-frame sequences with V and J called but not all clones. Of the missing ones, under half trace to an unresolved V gene in checked studies; the others have no known cause. In all, the sample holds hundreds of thousands of clones, and roughly two thirds of those were seen once. The biggest ten clones account for roughly 6% of the sample. The source material was PBMCs, sampled after 36 months of ibrutinib treatment. The receptors derive from a human donor with chronic lymphocytic leukemia.

CDR3 in DNA: TGTGCCAGCACCTCCCTCGGGACTTACACCGGGGAGCTGTTTTTT. Protein product: CASTSLGTYTGELFF. This chain joins TRBV6-5 and TRBJ2-2; tentative D call: TRBD2 (6 bases). Trimming cost V 7 bases and J 3 bases, with 15 bases left between them. Germline V gives CDR1 MNHEY, CDR2 SVGAGI. This CDR3 contains 15 residues.

The chain recombines TRBV27 with TRBJ2-3, with D possibly being TRBD2 (5 bases). This CDR3 spans 14 amino acids. Trimming stripped 3 bases from V and 2 bases from J, with 9 bases between. Per germline, CDR1 MNHEY and CDR2 SMNVEV (reference sequence). In DNA, the CDR3 is TGTGCCAGCAGTTTGCGGCGGGTCACAGATACGCAGTATTTT. Protein product: CASSLRRVTDTQYF.

This chain connects TRBV5-1 to TRBJ2-7; D may be TRBD1 (5 bases). Germline-derived CDR1 and CDR2 are SGHRS and YFSETQ. Deletions cut 3 bases from V and 0 bases from J, with 13 bases between. CDR3 size: 15 residues. CDR3 loop: CASSSNYRYSYEQYF. In DNA, the CDR3 is TGCGCCAGCAGCTCCAATTACAGGTACTCCTACGAGCAGTACTTC.

The chain links TRBV10-3 to TRBJ2-3; 7 bases map to TRBD2. Trimming took 2 bases from V and 1 from J; bases not matched to a gene: 6. This CDR3 contains 16 residues. CDR1 is ENHRY and CDR2 is SYGVKD in the germline V gene. The CDR3 protein is CAISERAGVGTDTQYF. DNA of the CDR3: TGTGCCATCAGTGAGAGGGCGGGAGTGGGCACAGATACGCAGTATTTT.

This chain uses TRBV30 with TRBJ1-5; a weak D match, TRBD1 (6 bases). V lost 8 bases, J lost 3 bases, and 11 bases lay in between. CDR1 and CDR2 from the germline V gene are GTSNPN and SVGIG (reference sequence). The CDR3 consists of 12 residues. CDR3 sequence: CARRQDNQPQHF. In DNA form, the CDR3 reads TGTGCCAGAAGACAGGACAATCAGCCCCAGCATTTT.

The chain recombines TRBV5-6 with TRBJ1-2; D remains unclear. The germline CDR1 and CDR2 sequences are SGHDT and YYEEEE. The CDR3 sequence is 16 residues long. The V and J ends lost 2 bases and 4 bases respectively, with 18 bases between them. CDR3 sequence: CASSFAPVGRIYGYTF. The DNA for the CDR3 is TGTGCCAGCAGCTTTGCCCCCGTAGGCAGAATCTATGGCTACACCTTC.

The table lists this clone with a few counts. The junction differs from germline at one of its ends, possibly a read error. The chain employs TRBV6-5 and TRBJ2-2, with 9 bases lining up with TRBD2. Germline lookup yields CDR1 MNHEY and CDR2 SVGAGI. The CDR3 is 14 residues long. For the CDR3, the DNA is TGTGCCAGCACTTACGGGACTAGCTCCGGGGAGCTGTTTTTT. Its protein product is CASTYGTSSGELFF.

The DNA of the CDR3 is TGTGCCAGCAGCTTATCTGGAAACACCATATATTTT. Translated, it gives CASSLSGNTIYF. The V gene is TRBV7-2, the J gene TRBJ1-3; D is ambiguous. This CDR3 region has 12 residues. The germline CDR1 and CDR2 sequences are SGHTA and FQGNSA. V shed 2 bases and J shed 1 base, with 0 bases lying between them.

A remark on this clone: The same CDR3 is also encoded by other DNA sequences in this sample. The V call is TRBV9, the J call TRBJ2-6, with D perhaps TRBD1 (6 bases). Germline-derived CDR1 and CDR2 are SGDLS and YYNGEE. V was shortened by 2 bases and J by 4 bases, with 10 bases between the two germline ends. This CDR3 has 15 amino acids. The CDR3 here is CASSVGGSGANVLTF. The CDR3 DNA is TGTGCCAGCAGCGTTGGGGGCTCAGGGGCCAACGTCCTGACTTTC.

The chain is built from TRBV7-9 and TRBJ1-2; 8 bases match TRBD1. Losses at the gene ends were 1 base for V and 1 base for J; bases not matched to a gene: 2. The CDR3 is 15 residues long. Germline CDR1 SEHNR, CDR2 FQNEAQ (reference sequence). The CDR3 bases are TGTGCCAGCAGCTTAGGGACAGGGATTAACTATGGCTACACCTTC. This encodes CASSLGTGINYGYTF.

Only one count was recorded for this clone. The chain joins TRBV15 to TRBJ2-3; maybe TRBD1 (6 bases). This CDR3 has 18 amino acids. Germline CDR1 LNHNV, CDR2 YYDKDF (reference sequence). Trimming took off 1 base at V and 3 bases at J, with 20 bases between the two ends. The CDR3 protein is CATSRAHHVGARTDTQYF. In nucleotides, the CDR3 is TGTGCCACCAGCAGAGCCCACCATGTGGGGGCGAGGACAGATACGCAGTATTTT.

This chain links TRBV9 with TRBJ1-2; D is unresolved. CDR3 size: 15 residues. Germline CDR1 reads SGDLS; CDR2 reads YYNGEE. Trimming removed 4 bases at V and 3 bases at J, with 16 bases between. CDR3 coding DNA: TGTGCCAGCAGCAGCCTCTCGGGTACGCACTATGGCTACACCTTC. Protein: CASSSLSGTHYGYTF.

This clone has just a few counts. The chain combines TRBV6-5 with TRBJ2-7; 8 bases map to TRBD2. Germline V gene sequence: CDR1 MNHEY, CDR2 SVGAGI. The V and J ends lost 5 bases and 7 bases, in that order; junction bases with no gene match: 10. This CDR3 has 14 residues. CDR3: CASSPRGLAREQYF. As DNA, the CDR3 is TGTGCCAGCAGTCCACGAGGACTAGCTCGTGAGCAGTACTTC.

The rearrangement uses TRBV11-2 and TRBJ2-6, with TRBD1 as a possible D gene (6 bases). CDR1 is SGHAT and CDR2 is FQNNGV in the germline V gene. Trimming cost V 2 bases and J 1 base, with 12 bases left between them. The CDR3 runs 17 residues. The CDR3 loop is CASSLWNTGSGANVLTF. DNA for the CDR3: TGTGCCAGCAGCTTATGGAACACAGGGTCTGGGGCCAACGTCCTGACTTTC.

The chain has TRBV28 and TRBJ2-6; a possible D gene is TRBD2 (6 bases). V was trimmed by 6 bases and J by 0 bases, leaving 15 bases between them. CDR1 and CDR2 from the germline V gene are MDHEN and SYDVKM. The CDR3 covers 17 residues. Written as DNA, the CDR3 is TGTGCCAGCAGCCCCGGACTATTCCCCTCTGGGGCCAACGTCCTGACTTTC. Its translation is CASSPGLFPSGANVLTF.

This chain uses TRBV28 with TRBJ2-7, with 13 bases fitting TRBD2. The CDR3 consists of 15 residues. Trimming cost V 6 bases and J 6 bases; bases outside gene matches: 8. CDR1 is MDHEN and CDR2 is SYDVKM in the germline V gene. CDR3 amino acids: CASRRLAGGGSEQYF. The CDR3 bases are TGTGCCAGCAGGAGACTAGCGGGAGGTGGGTCCGAGCAGTACTTC.

This clone was observed a handful of times. V is TRBV7-9 and J is TRBJ2-7, with 7 bases matching TRBD2. The germline CDR1 and CDR2 sequences are SEHNR and FQNEAQ (reference sequence). V trimming: 5 bases; J trimming: 5 bases; junction bases outside the gene matches: 6. The CDR3 loop spans 13 amino acids. In DNA, the CDR3 is TGTGCCAGCAGCGGGCGACTAGCTAACGAGCAGTACTTC. Encoded protein: CASSGRLANEQYF.

This clone was observed a handful of times. V usage is TRBV13 and J usage is TRBJ1-2; 7 bases are a match to TRBD1. The CDR3 runs to 14 residues. Losses at the gene ends were 5 bases for V and 7 bases for J; bases not matched to a gene: 10. Germline lookup yields CDR1 PRHDT and CDR2 FYEKMQ (reference sequence). In DNA form, the CDR3 reads TGTGCCAGCAGCCCAGCCAGGGGGGGCTTTGGCTACACCTTC. This sequence encodes CASSPARGGFGYTF.

A few counts support this clone. The V and J genes are TRBV28 and TRBJ1-1; TRBD1 aligns across 7 bases. The CDR3 has 15 amino acids. V lost 5 bases to trimming and J lost 1 base; unmatched junction nucleotides: 7. CDR1 is MDHEN and CDR2 is SYDVKM in the germline V gene. The CDR3 region has the DNA TGTGCCAGCAGTCCCTCAGGGGGGCGGAACACTGAAGCTTTCTTT. This encodes CASSPSGGRNTEAFF. The entire variable domain, with the rest obtained from reference TRBV28 and TRBJ1-1, is as follows: DVKVTQSSRYLVKRTGEKVFLECVQDMDHENMFWYRQDPGLGLRLIYFSYDVKMKEKGDIPEGYSVSREKKERFSLILESASTNQTSMYLCASSPSGGRNTEAFFGQGTRLTVV.

This chain uses TRBV19 with TRBJ1-2, with D uncertain. Germline assignment: CDR1 LNHDA and CDR2 SQIVND (reference sequence). This CDR3 region has 15 residues. The V end was cut by 3 bases, the J end by 0 bases, with 11 bases between. In DNA, the CDR3 is TGTGCCAGTAGTATGTTGTTCAAAGCTAACTATGGCTACACCTTC. Its translation: CASSMLFKANYGYTF.

This clone was recorded a few times. The gene calls are TRBV29-1 and TRBJ1-2; D is possibly TRBD1 (5 bases). V lost 7 bases, J lost 3 bases, and 12 bases lay in between. CDR3 size: 12 residues. Germline V gene lookup returns CDR1 SQVTM and CDR2 ANQGSEA. The CDR3 sequence: CSAVEGDYGYTF. CDR3 in DNA: TGCAGCGCAGTGGAAGGGGACTATGGCTACACCTTC.

V usage is TRBV5-1 and J usage is TRBJ1-2; tentatively, D is TRBD1 (5 bases). CDR1 is SGHRS and CDR2 is YFSETQ in the germline V gene. V lost 0 bases and J 5 bases, leaving 14 bases between the germline ends. The CDR3 extends over 15 amino acids. In DNA, the CDR3 is TGCGCCAGCAGCTTGGAACCGACAGTCGGGTATGGCTACACCTTC. It yields the protein CASSLEPTVGYGYTF.

The chain employs TRBV11-3 and TRBJ2-7; D uncertain. Per germline, CDR1 SGHNT and CDR2 YENEEA. The V and J ends lost 4 bases and 7 bases respectively, with 20 bases between them. The CDR3 has 15 amino acids. The CDR3 DNA follows: TGTGCCAGCAGCTACCTGGAACTGGGATTACTAGAGCAGTACTTC. It is translated as CASSYLELGLLEQYF.

This clone showed up just a few times. The V and J genes are TRBV5-1 and TRBJ2-7; the D is unclear. The CDR3 length is 15 residues. Looked up from germline, CDR1 is SGHRS and CDR2 is YFSETQ. Trimming stripped 0 bases from V and 2 bases from J, with 12 bases between. CDR3 in amino acids: CASSLASGFPYEQYF. The CDR3 nucleotides are TGCGCCAGCAGCTTGGCTTCAGGTTTTCCCTACGAGCAGTACTTC.

V gene TRBV29-1 combines with J gene TRBJ1-2, with D possibly TRBD1 on 6 matching bases. With 7 bases removed from V and 2 bases from J, the gap between germline ends came to 11 bases. Germline CDR1 reads SQVTM; CDR2 reads ANQGSEA. The CDR3 extends over 12 amino acids. CDR3 sequence: CSAQDRNYGYTF. CDR3 sequence (DNA): TGCAGCGCCCAAGACAGGAACTATGGCTACACCTTC.

This sequence joins TRBV28 and TRBJ1-5; no definite D call. The CDR3 is made up of 13 amino acids. Germline lookup yields CDR1 MDHEN and CDR2 SYDVKM. The germline V and J ends were trimmed by 1 base and 3 bases, with 4 bases remaining between them. The chain's CDR3 is CASSLLANQPQHF. The DNA of the CDR3 is TGTGCCAGCAGTTTATTAGCCAATCAGCCCCAGCATTTT.

The V call is TRBV29-1, the J call TRBJ1-1, with D possibly being TRBD1 (5 bases). The germline V and J ends were trimmed by 0 bases and 0 bases, with 8 bases remaining between them. This CDR3 has 14 residues. CDR1 is SQVTM, CDR2 ANQGSEA, per germline. CDR3 nucleotides: TGCAGCGTTGAAGACGCCAGGGTGAACACTGAAGCTTTCTTT. Translation gives CSVEDARVNTEAFF.

V usage is TRBV20-1 and J usage is TRBJ2-7; D not resolved. The V gene's germline CDR1 is DFQATT and CDR2 SNEGSKA (reference sequence). CDR3 size: 11 residues. The ends were cut back, 3 bases at V and 3 bases at J, with 6 bases in the middle. The CDR3 reads CSASYVYEQYF. The CDR3 DNA is TGCAGTGCTAGCTACGTCTACGAGCAGTACTTC.

Here the CDR3 DNA reads TGCAGCGTGACCCGCCCGGACAGGGCACTTAGAGAGACCCAGTACTTC. This translates into CSVTRPDRALRETQYF. The chain has TRBV29-1 and TRBJ2-5; 8 bases are a match to TRBD1. The trim removed 6 bases at V and 4 bases at J, leaving 16 bases unmatched. Germline V gene sequence: CDR1 SQVTM, CDR2 ANQGSEA. CDR3 length equals 16 residues.

Only one count was recorded for this clone. The chain combines TRBV19 with TRBJ1-3; D ambiguous. V gave up 3 bases and J gave up 0 bases, with 15 bases separating them. This CDR3 has 17 amino acids. Per germline, CDR1 LNHDA and CDR2 SQIVND (reference sequence). CDR3 in DNA: TGTGCCAGTAGTATTCCTCTGGGTGAATTCTCTGGAAACACCATATATTTT. Translating it yields CASSIPLGEFSGNTIYF.